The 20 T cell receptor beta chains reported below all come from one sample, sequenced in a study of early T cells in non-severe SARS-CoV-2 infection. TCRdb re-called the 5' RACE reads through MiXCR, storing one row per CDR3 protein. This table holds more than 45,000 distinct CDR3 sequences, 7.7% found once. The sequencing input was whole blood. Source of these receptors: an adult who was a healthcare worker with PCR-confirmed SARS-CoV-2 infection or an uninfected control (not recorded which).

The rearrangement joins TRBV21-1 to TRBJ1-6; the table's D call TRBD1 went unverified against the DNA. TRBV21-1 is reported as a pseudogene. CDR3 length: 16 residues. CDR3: CASSNSGTAYNSPLHF. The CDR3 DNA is TGTGCCAGCAGCAACTCCGGGACAGCATATAATTCACCCCTCCACTTT.

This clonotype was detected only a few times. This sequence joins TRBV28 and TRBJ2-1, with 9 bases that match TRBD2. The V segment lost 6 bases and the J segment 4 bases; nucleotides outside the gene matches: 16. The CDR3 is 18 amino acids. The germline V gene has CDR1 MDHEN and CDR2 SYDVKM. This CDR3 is CASSRGDIAGVLYNEQFF. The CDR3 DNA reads TGTGCCAGCAGCCGAGGGGATATAGCGGGAGTCTTGTACAATGAGCAGTTCTTC.

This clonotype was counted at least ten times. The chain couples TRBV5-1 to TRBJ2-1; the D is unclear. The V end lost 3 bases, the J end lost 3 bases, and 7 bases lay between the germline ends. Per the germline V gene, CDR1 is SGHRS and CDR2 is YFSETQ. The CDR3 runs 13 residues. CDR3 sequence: CASSYWGYNEQFF. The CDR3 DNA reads TGCGCCAGCAGCTATTGGGGCTACAATGAGCAGTTCTTC.

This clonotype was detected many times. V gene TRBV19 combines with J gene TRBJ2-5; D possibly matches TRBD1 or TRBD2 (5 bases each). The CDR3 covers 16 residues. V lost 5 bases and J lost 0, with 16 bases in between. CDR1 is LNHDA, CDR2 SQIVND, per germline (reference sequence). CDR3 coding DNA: TGTGCCAGTAGTGCCCGAGGGGACGCGTACCAAGAGACCCAGTACTTC. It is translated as CASSARGDAYQETQYF.

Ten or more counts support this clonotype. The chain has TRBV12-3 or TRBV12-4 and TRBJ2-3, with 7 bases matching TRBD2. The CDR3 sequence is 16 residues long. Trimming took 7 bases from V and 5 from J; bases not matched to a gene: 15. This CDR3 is CASTTRGEKGVDTQYF. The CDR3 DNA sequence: TGTGCCAGCACCACTCGGGGGGAGAAGGGTGTAGATACGCAGTATTTT.

The CDR3 bases are TGTGCCAGCAGCCACGGGGCGACCTTCACAGATACGCAGTATTTT. It codes for CASSHGATFTDTQYF. The genes are TRBV14 and TRBJ2-3, with D possibly being TRBD1 or TRBD2 (5 bases each). This CDR3 has 15 residues. Germline CDR1 and CDR2: SGHDN and FVKESK. Trimming cost V 3 bases and J 2 bases, with 12 bases left between them.

The CDR3 DNA follows: TGTGCCAGCAGTTCGAGCGGACCTGGAGGAGATACGCAGTATTTT. The encoded protein is CASSSSGPGGDTQYF. The rearrangement links TRBV28 to TRBJ2-3; possibly TRBD2 for D (5 bases). Trimming stripped 4 bases from V and 5 bases from J, with 16 bases between. The CDR3 contains 15 residues. CDR1 is MDHEN and CDR2 is SYDVKM in the germline V gene.

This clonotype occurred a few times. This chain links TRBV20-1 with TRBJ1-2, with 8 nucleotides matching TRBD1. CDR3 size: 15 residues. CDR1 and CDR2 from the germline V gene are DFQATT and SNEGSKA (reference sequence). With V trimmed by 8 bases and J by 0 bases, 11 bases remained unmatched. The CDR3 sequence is CSPGTPDRANYGYTF. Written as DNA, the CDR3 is TGCAGTCCCGGCACCCCGGACAGGGCTAACTATGGCTACACCTTC.

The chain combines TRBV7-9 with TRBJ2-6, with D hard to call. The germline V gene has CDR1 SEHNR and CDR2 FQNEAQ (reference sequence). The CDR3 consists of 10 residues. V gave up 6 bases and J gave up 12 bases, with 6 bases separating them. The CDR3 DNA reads TGTGCCAGCAGGCGGAGCGTCCTGACTTTC. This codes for CASRRSVLTF.

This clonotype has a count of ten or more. CDR3 DNA sequence: TGTGCCAGCAGTTTATCCGATCTTGAAAAACTGTTTTTT. Translated: CASSLSDLEKLFF. The chain is built from TRBV28 and TRBJ1-4; D is ambiguous. The V and J ends lost 1 base and 7 bases respectively, with 7 bases between them. This CDR3 has 13 residues. Germline loops: CDR1 MDHEN, CDR2 SYDVKM.

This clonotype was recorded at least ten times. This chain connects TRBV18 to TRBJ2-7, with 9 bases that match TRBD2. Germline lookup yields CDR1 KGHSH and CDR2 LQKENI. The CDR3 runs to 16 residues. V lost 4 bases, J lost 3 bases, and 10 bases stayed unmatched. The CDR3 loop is CASSLYSGSGSYEQYF. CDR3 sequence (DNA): TGTGCCAGCTCACTATATAGCGGGAGTGGTAGCTACGAGCAGTACTTC.

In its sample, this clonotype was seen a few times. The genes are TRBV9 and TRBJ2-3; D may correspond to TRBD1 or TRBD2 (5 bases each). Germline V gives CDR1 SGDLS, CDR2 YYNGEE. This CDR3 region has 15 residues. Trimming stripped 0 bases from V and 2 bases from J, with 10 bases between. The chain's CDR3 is CASSVGGMSTDTQYF. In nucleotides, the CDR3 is TGTGCCAGCAGCGTAGGGGGGATGTCCACAGATACGCAGTATTTT.

CDR3 in DNA: TGCAGCGTTGAAGGGACTCCGACGGCGTACAATGAGCAGTTCTTC. This sequence encodes CSVEGTPTAYNEQFF. The chain joins TRBV29-1 to TRBJ2-1; D perhaps matches TRBD2 (5 bases). V was shortened by 1 base and J by 4 bases, with 14 bases between the two germline ends. CDR1 and CDR2 (germline): SQVTM, ANQGSEA. The CDR3 is made up of 15 amino acids.

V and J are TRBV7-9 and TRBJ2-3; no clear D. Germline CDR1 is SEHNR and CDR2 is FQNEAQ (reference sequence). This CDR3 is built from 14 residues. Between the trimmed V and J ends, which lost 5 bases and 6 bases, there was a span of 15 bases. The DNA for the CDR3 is TGTGCCAGCAGCCGTTCCTCCCCCAAGGATACGCAGTATTTT. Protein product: CASSRSSPKDTQYF.

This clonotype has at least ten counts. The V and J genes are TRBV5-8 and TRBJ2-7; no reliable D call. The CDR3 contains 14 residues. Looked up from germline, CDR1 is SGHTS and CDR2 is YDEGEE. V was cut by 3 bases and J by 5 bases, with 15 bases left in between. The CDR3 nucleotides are TGTGCCAGCAGCTCCCCCTCCTCCGGGCACGAGCAGTACTTC. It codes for CASSSPSSGHEQYF. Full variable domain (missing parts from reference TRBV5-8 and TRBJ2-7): EAGVTQSPTHLIKTRGQQATLRCSPISGHTSVYWYQQALGLGLQFLLWYDEGEERNRGNFPPRFSGRQFPNYSSELNVNALELEDSALYLCASSSPSSGHEQYFGPGTRLTVT.

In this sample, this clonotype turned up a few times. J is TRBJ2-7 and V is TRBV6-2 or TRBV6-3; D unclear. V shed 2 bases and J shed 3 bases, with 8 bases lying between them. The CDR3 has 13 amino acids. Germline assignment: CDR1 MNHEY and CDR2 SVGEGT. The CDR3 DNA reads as TGTGCCAGCAGTTACGGTCGCGTCTACGAGCAGTACTTC. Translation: CASSYGRVYEQYF.

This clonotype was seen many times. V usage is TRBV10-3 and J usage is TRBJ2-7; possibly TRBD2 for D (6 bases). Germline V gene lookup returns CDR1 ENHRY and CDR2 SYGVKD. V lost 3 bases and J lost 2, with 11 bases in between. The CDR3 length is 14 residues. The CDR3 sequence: CAISERDSTYEQYF. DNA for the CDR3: TGTGCCATCAGTGAAAGGGACTCAACCTACGAGCAGTACTTC.

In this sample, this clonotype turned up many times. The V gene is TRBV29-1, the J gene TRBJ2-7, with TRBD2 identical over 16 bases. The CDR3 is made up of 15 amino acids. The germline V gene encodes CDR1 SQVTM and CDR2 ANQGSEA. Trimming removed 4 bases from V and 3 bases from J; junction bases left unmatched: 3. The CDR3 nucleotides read TGCAGCGTTGTCGGGACTAGCGGGAGGGACTACGAGCAGTACTTC. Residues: CSVVGTSGRDYEQYF.

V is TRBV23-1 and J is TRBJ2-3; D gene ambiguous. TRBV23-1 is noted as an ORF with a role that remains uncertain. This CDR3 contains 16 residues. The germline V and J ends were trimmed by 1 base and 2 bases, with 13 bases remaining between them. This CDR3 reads CASSQLGRTNTDTQYF. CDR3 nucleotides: TGCGCCAGCAGTCAATTGGGCCGAACTAACACAGATACGCAGTATTTT.

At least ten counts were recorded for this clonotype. The CDR3 DNA follows: TGCGCCAGCAGCTTGGGAGCAGGGAAGCTCTACGAGCAGTACTTC. Residues: CASSLGAGKLYEQYF. The chain uses TRBV5-1 and TRBJ2-7, with D perhaps matching TRBD1 (5 bases). V was shortened by 0 bases and J by 3 bases, with 13 bases between the two germline ends. Germline-derived CDR1 and CDR2 are SGHRS and YFSETQ. The CDR3 has 15 residues.